This T cell receptor beta chain was recorded in a study of regulatory T cells in long-lasting Graves disease. This clonotype has ten or more counts. The target antigen is unknown. Documented time point: newly diagnosed GD, antithyroid drugs for less than 3 months. Researchers made the TCR library from RNA that was extracted from PBMCs. Patients of an endocrinology department in Xi'an, China, were included. Combining iRepertoire HTBI primers with Arm-PCR of CDR3 regions, the authors built TCR beta libraries. A single record per CDR3 protein comes from TCRdb applying MiXCR to the multiplex PCR reads. The data contain around 400,000 distinct CDR3 sequences, around 11% of them singletons. Germline V gene sequence: CDR1 MDHEN, CDR2 SYDVKM. This CDR3 has 17 residues. Trimming took 5 bases from V and 10 from J, leaving 24 bases between them. General study results and limits: Persistent disease samples used TRBV28, TRBJ1-2 and TRBJ2-5 preferentially.

The data were also submitted as part of a second study, on T cells in Graves' hyperthyroidism and ophthalmopathy.

The clonotype was recovered from a woman aged 18-29 years with Graves disease. The sample in question was peripheral blood mononuclear cells (PBMCs), obtained at new diagnosis, from a patient treated with antithyroid drugs. J is TRBJ1-6 and V is TRBV28, with D unresolved. The CDR3 DNA follows: TGTGCCAGCAGTCCCTTCACCGGGTTCCGCGTTGGATCACCCCTCCACTTT. Translation gives CASSPFTGFRVGSPLHF.